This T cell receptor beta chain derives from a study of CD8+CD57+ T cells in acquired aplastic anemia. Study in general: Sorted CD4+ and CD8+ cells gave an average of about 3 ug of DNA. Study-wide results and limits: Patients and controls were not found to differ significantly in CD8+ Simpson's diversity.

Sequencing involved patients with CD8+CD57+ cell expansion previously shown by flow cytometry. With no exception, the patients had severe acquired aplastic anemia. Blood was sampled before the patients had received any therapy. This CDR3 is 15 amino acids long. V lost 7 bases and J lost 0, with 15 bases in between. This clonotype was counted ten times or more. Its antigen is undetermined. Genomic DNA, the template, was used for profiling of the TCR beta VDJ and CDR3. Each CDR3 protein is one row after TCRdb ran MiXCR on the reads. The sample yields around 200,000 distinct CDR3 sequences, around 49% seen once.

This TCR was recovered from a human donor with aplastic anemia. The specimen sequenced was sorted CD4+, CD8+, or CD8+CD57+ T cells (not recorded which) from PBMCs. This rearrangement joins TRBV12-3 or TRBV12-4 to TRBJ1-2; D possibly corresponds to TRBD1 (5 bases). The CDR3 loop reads CASTGTSSSNYGYTF. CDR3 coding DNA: TGTGCCAGCACCGGGACTTCCTCCTCTAACTATGGCTACACCTTC.